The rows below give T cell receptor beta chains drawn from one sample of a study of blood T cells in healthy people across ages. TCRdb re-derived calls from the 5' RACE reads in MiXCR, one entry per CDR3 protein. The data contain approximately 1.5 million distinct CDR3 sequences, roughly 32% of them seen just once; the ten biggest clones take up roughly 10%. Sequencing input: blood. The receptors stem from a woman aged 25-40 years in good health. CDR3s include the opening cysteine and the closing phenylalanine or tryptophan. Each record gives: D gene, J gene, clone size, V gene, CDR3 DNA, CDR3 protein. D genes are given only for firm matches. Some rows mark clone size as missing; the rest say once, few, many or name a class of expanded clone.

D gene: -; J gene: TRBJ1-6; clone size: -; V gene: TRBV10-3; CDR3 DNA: TGTGCCATCAGTGAATCCTCGCGACAGACAGATTCACCCCTCCACTTT; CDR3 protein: CAISESSRQTDSPLHF
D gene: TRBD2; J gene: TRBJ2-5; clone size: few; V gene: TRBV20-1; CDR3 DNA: TGCAGTGCTAGACCCATTAGCGGGGGCCAAGAGACCCAGTACTTC; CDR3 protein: CSARPISGGQETQYF
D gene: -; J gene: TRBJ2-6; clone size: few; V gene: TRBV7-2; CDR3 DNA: TGTGTCAGCAGCCCGTTCGGGTTAGGGGCCAACGTCCTGACTTTC; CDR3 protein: CVSSPFGLGANVLTF
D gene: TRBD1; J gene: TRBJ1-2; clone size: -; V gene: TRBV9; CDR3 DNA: TGTGCCAGCAGCGTACGGGACAGGGGTTATGGCTACACCTTC; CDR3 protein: CASSVRDRGYGYTF
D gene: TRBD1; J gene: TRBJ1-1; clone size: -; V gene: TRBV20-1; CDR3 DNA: TGCAGTGCTAGGGACAGGGTGGCTGAAGCTTTCTTT; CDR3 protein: CSARDRVAEAFF
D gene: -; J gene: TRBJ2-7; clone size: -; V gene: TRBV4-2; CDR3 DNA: TGTGCCAGCAGCCAAGACCCGTCGGGCAAGCTGGGGCAGTACTTC; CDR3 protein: CASSQDPSGKLGQYF
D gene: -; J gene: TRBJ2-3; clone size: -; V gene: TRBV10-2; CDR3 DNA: TGCGCCAGCAGTGGCAGGGGACTCGCAGCCTTAAGCACAGATACGCAGTATTTT; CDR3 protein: CASSGRGLAALSTDTQYF
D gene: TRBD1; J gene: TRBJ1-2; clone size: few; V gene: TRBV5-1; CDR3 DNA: TGCGCCAGCAGATGGACAGGGGGCTACTATGGCTACACCTTC; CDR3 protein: CASRWTGGYYGYTF
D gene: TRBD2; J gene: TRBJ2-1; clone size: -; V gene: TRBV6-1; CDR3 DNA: TGTGCCAGCAGTAAAGACGCGCGGGAGTTCTACTACAATGAGCAGTTCTTC; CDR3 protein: CASSKDAREFYYNEQFF
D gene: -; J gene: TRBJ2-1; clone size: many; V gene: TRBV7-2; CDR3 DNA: TGTGCCAGTTCTAGGGACAATGAGCAGTTCTTC; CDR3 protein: CASSRDNEQFF
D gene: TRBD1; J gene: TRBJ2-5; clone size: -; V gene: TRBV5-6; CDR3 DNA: TGTGCCAGCAGCTTCCAGGGGGCCTGGGAGACCCAGTACTTC; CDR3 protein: CASSFQGAWETQYF
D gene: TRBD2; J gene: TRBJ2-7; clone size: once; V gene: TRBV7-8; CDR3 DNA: TGTGCCAGCAGTAACGGACTAGCGGCACGCTTCGAGCAGTACTTC; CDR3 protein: CASSNGLAARFEQYF
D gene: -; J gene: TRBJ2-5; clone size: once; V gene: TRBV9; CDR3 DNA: TGTGCCAGCAGCGTAGGGTCCGGAGGGGAGCAGTACTTC; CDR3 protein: CASSVGSGGEQYF
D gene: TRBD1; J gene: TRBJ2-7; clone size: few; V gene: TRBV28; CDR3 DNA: TGTGCCAGCAGTCCGACAGGGTTTCCCTACGAGCAGTACTTC; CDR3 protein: CASSPTGFPYEQYF
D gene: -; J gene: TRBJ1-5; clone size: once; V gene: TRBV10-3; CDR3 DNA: TGTACCATCTCCACAGGAGATAGCAATCAGCCCCAGCATTTT; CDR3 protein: CTISTGDSNQPQHF
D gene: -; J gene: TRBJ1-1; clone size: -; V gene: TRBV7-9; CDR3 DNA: TGTGCCAGCAGCTTATATTACGGCAGCACTGAAGCTTTCTTT; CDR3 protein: CASSLYYGSTEAFF
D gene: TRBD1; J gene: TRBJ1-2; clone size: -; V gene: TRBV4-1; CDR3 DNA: TGCGCCAGCAGCCACAAAGCTAAGGGACAGTATCCTTATGGCTACACCTTC; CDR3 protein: CASSHKAKGQYPYGYTF
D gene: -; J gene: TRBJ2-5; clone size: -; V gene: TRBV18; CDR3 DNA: TGTGCCAGCTCACCTGGGGTCTGGCAAGAGACCCAGTACTTC; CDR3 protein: CASSPGVWQETQYF
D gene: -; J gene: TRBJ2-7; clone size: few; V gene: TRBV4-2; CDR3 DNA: TGTGCCAGCAGCCAACTCGCAGTCGGGTGGTCCGAGCAGTACTTC; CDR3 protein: CASSQLAVGWSEQYF
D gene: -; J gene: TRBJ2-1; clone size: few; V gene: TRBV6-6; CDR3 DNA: TGTGCCAGCAGTTCAATTGTTGGGATTGGGATTGAGCAGTTCTTC; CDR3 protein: CASSSIVGIGIEQFF
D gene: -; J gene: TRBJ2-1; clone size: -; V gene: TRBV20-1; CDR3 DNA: TGCAGTGTAAGAAGGGGGGTTTACAATGAGCAGTTCTTC; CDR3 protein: CSVRRGVYNEQFF
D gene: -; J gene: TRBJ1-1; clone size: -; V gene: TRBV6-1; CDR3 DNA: TGTGCCAGCAGCCAATTCGACCACCCAGCTTTCTTT; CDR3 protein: CASSQFDHPAFF
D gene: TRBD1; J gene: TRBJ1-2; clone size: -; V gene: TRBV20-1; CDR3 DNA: TGCAGTGCTAGAGATGCTCCCGGGACAGGGGAGTATGGCTACACCTTC; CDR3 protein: CSARDAPGTGEYGYTF
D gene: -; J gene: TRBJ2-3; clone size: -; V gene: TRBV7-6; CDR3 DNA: TGTGCCAGCAGCTTTGGCCAAACGTGGGGAGCCGAGGTAGATACGCAGTATTTT; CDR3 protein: CASSFGQTWGAEVDTQYF
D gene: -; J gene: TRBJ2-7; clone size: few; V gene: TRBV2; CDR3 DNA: TGTGCCAGCAGGGACAACTCCCACGAGCAGTACTTC; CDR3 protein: CASRDNSHEQYF
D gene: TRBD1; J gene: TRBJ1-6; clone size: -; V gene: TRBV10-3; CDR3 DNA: TGTGCCATTTTACCGGACAGGCCTAGCTCCTATAATTCACTCCTCCACTTT; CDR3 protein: CAILPDRPSSYNSLLHF
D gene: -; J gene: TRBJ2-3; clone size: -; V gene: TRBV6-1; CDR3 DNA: TGTGCCGCACAACCGCTACTCGCAGATACGCAGTATTTT; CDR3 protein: CAAQPLLADTQYF
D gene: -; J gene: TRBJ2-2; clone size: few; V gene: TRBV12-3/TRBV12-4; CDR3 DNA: TGTGCCAGCAGCCCCGGGTACAGGGCGACAAACACCGGGGAGCTGTTTTTT; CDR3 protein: CASSPGYRATNTGELFF
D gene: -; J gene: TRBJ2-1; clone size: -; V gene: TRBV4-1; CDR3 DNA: TGCGCCAGCAGCCAAGGGGGCGGGGTGAGATCAGGGTGGTTCTTC; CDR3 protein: CASSQGGGVRSGWFF
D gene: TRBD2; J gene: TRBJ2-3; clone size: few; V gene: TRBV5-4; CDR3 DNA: TGTGCCAGCAGCCACACTAGCGGGACCACAGATACGCAGTATTTT; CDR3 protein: CASSHTSGTTDTQYF
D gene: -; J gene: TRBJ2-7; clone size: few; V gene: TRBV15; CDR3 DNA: TGTGCCACCAGCAGAGATGGGGTATTGGAGCAGTACTTC; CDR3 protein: CATSRDGVLEQYF
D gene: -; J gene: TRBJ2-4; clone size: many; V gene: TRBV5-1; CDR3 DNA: TGCGCCAGCAGCTCGGGCCCGGGGCCTAACATTCAGTACTTC; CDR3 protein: CASSSGPGPNIQYF
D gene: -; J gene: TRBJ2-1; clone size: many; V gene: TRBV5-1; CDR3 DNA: TGCGCCAGCAGCTTCCGGGGCTACAATGAGCAGTTCTTC; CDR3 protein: CASSFRGYNEQFF
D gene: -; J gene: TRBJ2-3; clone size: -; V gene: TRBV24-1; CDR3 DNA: TGTGCCACCAGTGGAGGGGTCGGTAGCACAGATATGCAGTATTTT; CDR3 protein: CATSGGVGSTDMQYF
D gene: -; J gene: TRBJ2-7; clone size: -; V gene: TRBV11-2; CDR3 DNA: TGTGCCAGCAGCTTAGCCCTACCCAGCGAGCAGTACTTC; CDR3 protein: CASSLALPSEQYF
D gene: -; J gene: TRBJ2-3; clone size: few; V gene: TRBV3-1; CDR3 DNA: TGTGCCAGCAGCCAAGATCGGTCTATCACGCAGTATTTT; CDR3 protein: CASSQDRSITQYF
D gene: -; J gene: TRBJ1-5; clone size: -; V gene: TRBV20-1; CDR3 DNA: TGCAGTGCTAGAGGCCCAGGGGAGGGTCAGCCCCAGCATTTT; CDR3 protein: CSARGPGEGQPQHF
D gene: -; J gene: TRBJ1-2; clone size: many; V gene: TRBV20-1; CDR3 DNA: TGCAGTGCTAGAGATGGGGGGGCTAAACAGGGTACTGGCTACACCTTC; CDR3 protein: CSARDGGAKQGTGYTF
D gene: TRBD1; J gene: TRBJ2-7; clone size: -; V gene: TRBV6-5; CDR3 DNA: TGTGCCAGCAGAGGGGACAGGGTCTACGAGCAGTACTTC; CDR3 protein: CASRGDRVYEQYF
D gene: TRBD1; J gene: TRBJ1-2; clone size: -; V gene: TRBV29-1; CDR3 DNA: TGCAGCGTTGGGGACAGGGATGCTAACTATGGCTACACCTTC; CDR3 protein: CSVGDRDANYGYTF
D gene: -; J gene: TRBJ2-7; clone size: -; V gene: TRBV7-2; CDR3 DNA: TGTGCCAGCAACGACCTCCCTGAGGGTAGCTCCTACGAGCAGTACTTC; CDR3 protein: CASNDLPEGSSYEQYF
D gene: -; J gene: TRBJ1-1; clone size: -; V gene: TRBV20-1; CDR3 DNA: TGCAGTGCTAGTAGACAGGAATCTGAAGCTTTCTTT; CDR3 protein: CSASRQESEAFF
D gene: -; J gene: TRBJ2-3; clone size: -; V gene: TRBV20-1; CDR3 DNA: TGCAGTGCTAGTGGCAGTCCGCCACAAGATACGCAGTATTTT; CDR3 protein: CSASGSPPQDTQYF
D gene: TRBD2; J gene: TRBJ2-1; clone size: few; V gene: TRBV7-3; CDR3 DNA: TGTGCCAGCAGCTTTAGCGGGAGCGGGCATGAGCAGTTCTTC; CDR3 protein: CASSFSGSGHEQFF
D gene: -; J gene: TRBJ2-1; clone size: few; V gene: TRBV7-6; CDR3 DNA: TGTGCCAGCAGCTTATCAACCGGTGAGCAGTTCTTC; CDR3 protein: CASSLSTGEQFF